These 14 T cell receptor beta chains were sequenced from one sample in a study of blood T cell repertoires in COVID-19. Repertoires were generated with immunoSEQ multiplex PCR, while TCRdb's copy carries only in-frame clones and drops some. The sample holds under 200,000 clones; approximately 82% are singletons and the top ten take 15% to 20%. Sequenced input: PBMCs or T cells enriched from blood (not recorded which). These receptors came from a man aged 55 to 70 who had recovered from COVID-19.

This sequence joins TRBV18 and TRBJ1-3, with D possibly TRBD1 on 5 matching bases. The CDR3 spans 15 residues. V shed 3 bases and J shed 3 bases, with 12 bases lying between them. Germline lookup yields CDR1 KGHSH and CDR2 LQKENI. Here the CDR3 DNA reads TGTGCCAGCTCACCGGAAATCAGGGATGGAAACACCATATATTTT. It specifies CASSPEIRDGNTIYF.

The chain links TRBV29-1 to TRBJ2-5; a possible D gene is TRBD1 (5 bases). Germline V CDR1 and CDR2: SQVTM, ANQGSEA. CDR3 length: 13 residues. V shed 4 bases and J shed 2 bases, with 11 bases lying between them. The CDR3 is CSVGDRRQETQYF. CDR3 DNA: TGCAGCGTTGGAGACAGAAGACAAGAGACCCAGTACTTC.

The chain links TRBV9 to TRBJ2-1, with a possible D match to TRBD2 (5 bases). The CDR3 has 16 residues. Trimming removed 0 bases from V and 4 bases from J, with 14 bases in between. The germline V gene has CDR1 SGDLS and CDR2 YYNGEE. The DNA for the CDR3 is TGTGCCAGCAGCGTAGATCAGGACTCCCGATACAATGAGCAGTTCTTC. Its protein is CASSVDQDSRYNEQFF.

V is TRBV10-3 and J is TRBJ2-5; the match to TRBD2 covers 14 bases. V lost 5 bases, J lost 2 bases, and 4 bases stayed unmatched. CDR1 and CDR2 (germline): ENHRY, SYGVKD. The CDR3 is 16 amino acids. Here the CDR3 reads CAISRGLAGAQETQYF. The CDR3, as DNA: TGTGCCATCAGTCGGGGACTAGCGGGAGCTCAAGAGACCCAGTACTTC.

The gene calls are TRBV11-2 and TRBJ2-2; D gene uncertain. The CDR3 is made up of 13 amino acids. Per germline, CDR1 SGHAT and CDR2 FQNNGV. Trimming removed 1 base at V and 7 bases at J, with 7 bases between. Here the CDR3 reads CASSLGHNGELFF. The CDR3 DNA reads as TGTGCCAGCAGCTTAGGACACAACGGGGAGCTGTTTTTT.

The chain uses TRBV19 and TRBJ2-1, with TRBD2 identical over 7 bases. Germline loops: CDR1 LNHDA, CDR2 SQIVND (reference sequence). V lost 5 bases, J lost 3 bases, and 1 base stayed unmatched. The CDR3 is made up of 13 amino acids. The CDR3, as DNA: TGTGCCAGTAGTCGGGGGGACTACAATGAGCAGTTCTTC. It codes for CASSRGDYNEQFF.

The V and J genes are TRBV5-6 and TRBJ1-5; D perhaps matches TRBD1 (5 bases). V lost 0 bases and J 1 base, leaving 17 bases between the germline ends. Germline CDR1 reads SGHDT; CDR2 reads YYEEEE. This CDR3 contains 18 residues. DNA for the CDR3: TGTGCCAGCAGCTTGGCGGACGGGGGGTTCGGAAGCAATCAGCCCCAGCATTTT. It yields the protein CASSLADGGFGSNQPQHF.

This chain links TRBV19 with TRBJ2-3; 7 positions match TRBD2. In germline, CDR1 is LNHDA, CDR2 SQIVND (reference sequence). J gave up 4 bases and V 7 bases, and 11 bases lay outside the gene matches. The CDR3 extends over 15 amino acids. The CDR3 region is CASNWGGDSADTQYF. The CDR3 nucleotides read TGTGCCAGTAATTGGGGAGGGGATTCAGCAGATACGCAGTATTTT.

The chain employs TRBV6-1 and TRBJ2-5; TRBD2 aligns across 8 bases. The CDR3 has 15 amino acids. The V segment lost 0 bases and the J segment 7 bases; nucleotides outside the gene matches: 7. Germline CDR1 reads MNHNS; CDR2 reads SASEGT. CDR3 sequence reads: CASSEAAGGYGTQYF. In DNA form, the CDR3 reads TGTGCCAGCAGTGAAGCCGCGGGGGGCTATGGGACCCAGTACTTC.

This chain connects TRBV5-4 to TRBJ2-3; 7 bases agree with TRBD2. This CDR3 region has 18 residues. Germline V gives CDR1 SGHNT, CDR2 YYREEE (reference sequence). The trim removed 0 bases at V and 5 bases at J, leaving 15 bases unmatched. The CDR3 nucleotides are TGTGCCAGCAGCTTGGGTCGAGGCGGGAGCTCATCACTAGATACGCAGTATTTT. This translates into CASSLGRGGSSSLDTQYF.

V is TRBV6-5 and J is TRBJ2-7; the match to TRBD1 covers 8 bases. Germline CDR1 reads MNHEY; CDR2 reads SVGAGI. J gave up 0 bases and V 7 bases, and 5 bases lay outside the gene matches. The CDR3 length is 14 residues. Written as DNA, the CDR3 is TGTGCCAGCAACCCGACAGGGGCCTCCTACGAGCAGTACTTC. Amino acid sequence: CASNPTGASYEQYF.

V usage is TRBV30 and J usage is TRBJ1-6, with 9 bases fitting TRBD1. V shed 6 bases and J 7 bases; nucleotides not matched to a gene: 7. CDR1 and CDR2 (germline): GTSNPN, SVGIG (reference sequence). The CDR3 has 14 residues. CDR3 DNA sequence: TGTGCCTGTAACAGGGGGCGGGAGAATTCACCCCTCCACTTT. Its translation is CACNRGRENSPLHF.

This clone was counted many times. CDR3 in amino acids: CAISESGTANQPQHF. The CDR3 DNA is TGTGCCATCAGTGAGTCGGGGACAGCCAATCAGCCCCAGCATTTT. J is TRBJ1-5 and V is TRBV10-3; 7 bases are shared with TRBD1. Trimming removed 0 bases from V and 3 bases from J; junction bases left unmatched: 2. This CDR3 region has 15 residues. Germline loops: CDR1 ENHRY, CDR2 SYGVKD.

The rearrangement links TRBV9 to TRBJ2-3; the match to TRBD2 covers 14 bases. The CDR3 consists of 16 residues. Trimming cost V 0 bases and J 6 bases; bases outside gene matches: 3. In germline, CDR1 is SGDLS, CDR2 YYNGEE. Written as DNA, the CDR3 is TGTGCCAGCAGCGTAGCTGGGACTAGCGGGGGCGATACGCAGTATTTT. It codes for CASSVAGTSGGDTQYF.